Listed here are 7 T cell receptor beta chains from one sample, sequenced in a study of T cells after posttransplantation cyclophosphamide. Using immunoSEQ multiplex PCR, the repertoire was profiled, and TCRdb retains in-frame clones only, with some absent. Of 15,000 to 20,000 clones listed, around 87% are singletons. Control samples came 1 year after myeloablative marrow transplants with methotrexate plus calcineurin inhibitor. Sequencing used PBMCs, obtained after an allogeneic stem cell transplant with a calcineurin inhibitor and methotrexate. These receptors were collected from a male patient aged 45-60 years who received an allogeneic stem cell transplant from an unrelated donor, was CMV-positive, and had chronic GVHD only. Part of the T cell pool may stem from the graft donor.

The chain joins TRBV19 to TRBJ2-7; D might be TRBD1 (6 bases). In germline, CDR1 is LNHDA, CDR2 SQIVND (reference sequence). V lost 1 base, J lost 7 bases, and 17 bases lay in between. The CDR3 is made up of 15 amino acids. The CDR3 DNA follows: TGTGCCAGTAGTATAGTATCGGCAGGGGCCCATGAGCAGTACTTC. The encoded protein is CASSIVSAGAHEQYF. The full variable domain, in which reference TRBV19 and TRBJ2-7 provide the parts outside the CDR3, is DGGITQSPKYLFRKEGQNVTLSCEQNLNHDAMYWYRQDPGQGLRLIYYSQIVNDFQKGDIAEGYSVSREKKESFPLTVTSAQKNPTAFYLCASSIVSAGAHEQYFGPGTRLTVT.

This chain joins TRBV5-1 and TRBJ2-7; D might be TRBD1 (6 bases). V lost 4 bases, J lost 3 bases, and 11 bases lay in between. Germline CDR1 and CDR2: SGHRS and YFSETQ. The CDR3 is 13 amino acids. The CDR3: CASSGTGFYEQYF. DNA of the CDR3: TGCGCCAGCAGCGGTACAGGGTTCTACGAGCAGTACTTC.

The chain couples TRBV6-6 to TRBJ2-3; tentatively, D is TRBD1 (6 bases). Germline assignment: CDR1 MNHNY and CDR2 SVGAGI (reference sequence). The CDR3 length is 14 residues. Trimming left V 7 bases short and J 2 bases short, with 13 bases between. CDR3 DNA sequence: TGTGCCAGCATCTTAGCAGGGGCCACAGATACGCAGTATTTT. Residues: CASILAGATDTQYF.

The rearrangement uses TRBV5-1 and TRBJ2-7; TRBD2 matches at 14 bases. This CDR3 comprises 16 residues. J gave up 1 base and V 3 bases, and 3 bases lay outside the gene matches. Germline assignment: CDR1 SGHRS and CDR2 YFSETQ. The CDR3 DNA sequence: TGCGCCAGCAGCTGGACTAGCGGGAGGACTTCCTACGAGCAGTACTTC. Amino acid sequence: CASSWTSGRTSYEQYF. The variable domain in full, with the rest retrieved from reference TRBV5-1 and TRBJ2-7, is KAGVTQTPRYLIKTRGQQVTLSCSPISGHRSVSWYQQTPGQGLQFLFEYFSETQRNKGNFPGRFSGRQFSNSRSEMNVSTLELGDSALYLCASSWTSGRTSYEQYFGPGTRLTVT.

The chain carries TRBV28 and TRBJ2-2; TRBD2 is a possible D gene (5 bases). Germline loops: CDR1 MDHEN, CDR2 SYDVKM. The CDR3 totals 15 residues. The V end was cut by 8 bases, the J end by 3 bases, with 16 bases between. The CDR3 sequence: CASPLKGSYTGELFF. The CDR3 bases are TGTGCCAGCCCCCTCAAAGGGAGCTACACCGGGGAGCTGTTTTTT.

The rearrangement joins TRBV5-1 to TRBJ2-7, with TRBD1 identical over 10 bases. V dropped 0 bases and J dropped 2; count of bases not matched to a gene: 2. The CDR3 sequence is 15 residues long. Per the germline V gene, CDR1 is SGHRS and CDR2 is YFSETQ. This chain's CDR3 is CASSLVGTGAYEQYF. CDR3 sequence (DNA): TGCGCCAGCAGCTTGGTAGGGACAGGGGCCTACGAGCAGTACTTC.

The chain has TRBV25-1 and TRBJ2-7, with D possibly matching TRBD2 (6 bases). Germline V gives CDR1 MGHDK, CDR2 SYGVNS. The CDR3 totals 13 residues. The V gene lost 1 base and the J gene lost 7 bases, with 11 bases spanning the gap. DNA for the CDR3: TGTGCCAGCAGTGAATTCCCGGCGGGGGAGCAGTACTTC. It translates to CASSEFPAGEQYF.